The present T cell receptor beta chain was sequenced within a study of T cells in Graves' hyperthyroidism and ophthalmopathy. It was RNA transcripts that yielded the amplified TCR beta CDR3 regions. HTBI primers drove first-round RT-PCR of the TCR CDR3. TCRdb recomputed calls from the multiplex PCR reads with MiXCR, one row per CDR3 protein. Of hundreds of thousands of distinct CDR3 sequences in the sample, less than 25% are singletons; the top ten hold over 9%. This clonotype was detected only a few times. Trimming removed 2 bases at V and 4 bases at J, with 18 bases between. Germline CDR1 and CDR2: SGDLS and YYNGEE. The CDR3 is made up of 16 amino acids.

Sequenced input: blood. The receptor was isolated from a woman aged 30 to 39 with Graves' ophthalmopathy. The chain couples TRBV9 to TRBJ2-5, with D perhaps being TRBD1 or TRBD2 (5 bases each). Here the CDR3 DNA reads TGTGCCAGCAGCGTTCACAACGGGGCGGCGGCAGAGACCCAGTACTTC. Protein sequence: CASSVHNGAAAETQYF. Full variable domain (outside the CDR3, taken from reference TRBV9 and TRBJ2-5): DSGVTQTPKHLITATGQRVTLRCSPRSGDLSVYWYQQSLDQGLQFLIQYYNGEERAKGNILERFSAQQFPDLHSELNLSSLELGDSALYFCASSVHNGAAAETQYFGPGTRLLVL.